This TCR beta chain emerged from a study of CD8+CD57+ T cells in acquired aplastic anemia. Study details: Sorted CD4+ plus CD8+ cells gave DNA averaging around 3 ug. The study, taken as a whole, reports: Levels of CD8+ Simpson's diversity were not significantly distinct in patients versus controls.

The V and J ends lost 9 bases and 1 base respectively, with 17 bases between them. Per germline, CDR1 LNHDA and CDR2 SQIVND (reference sequence). The CDR3 covers 15 residues. Concerning this clonotype itself: No antigen is known for it. A much larger clone lies a single base off, so this may be a read error.

The use of genomic DNA as template underpinned the TCR beta VDJ and CDR3 profiling. TCRdb ran MiXCR on the reads and lists one entry per CDR3 protein. The sample shows roughly 160,000 distinct CDR3 sequences, around half of them seen only once. Whoever was chosen for sequencing had shown CD8+CD57+ cell expansion by flow cytometry. This receptor was taken from a human donor with aplastic anemia. The sequencing sample was made of sorted CD4+, CD8+, or CD8+CD57+ T cells (not recorded which) from PBMCs. The genes are TRBV19 and TRBJ2-3, with D perhaps TRBD2 (5 bases). The CDR3 sequence is CASLARLGGTDTQYF. The DNA for the CDR3 is TGTGCCAGCCTAGCCAGGTTGGGCGGCACAGATACGCAGTATTTT.